Presented here are 21 T cell receptor beta chains from one specimen sequenced in a study of CD8 T cells in Susac syndrome. RNA in amounts of roughly 0.5 to 1 ug was reverse transcribed with random hexamers. TCRdb reprocessed the immunoSEQ multiplex PCR reads via MiXCR and lists one record per CDR3 protein. The data contain approximately 190,000 distinct CDR3 sequences, almost 96% of them singletons. The sequenced sample was CD4+ T cells from PBMCs. Receptors were obtained from a human donor with Susac syndrome.

The chain employs TRBV29-1 and TRBJ2-3; weak D call: TRBD1 (6 bases). Germline V gene sequence: CDR1 SQVTM, CDR2 ANQGSEA. V shed 5 bases and J shed 2 bases, with 11 bases lying between them. CDR3 length equals 13 residues. In DNA form, the CDR3 reads TGCAGCGTTACAACAGGGTCCACAGATACGCAGTATTTT. This codes for CSVTTGSTDTQYF.

This chain links TRBV30 with TRBJ1-1; 8 bases align to TRBD1. This CDR3 has 14 residues. After removal of 2 bases from V and 7 bases from J, the junction contained 9 bases not matched to a gene. From germline, CDR1 is GTSNPN and CDR2 SVGIG (reference sequence). CDR3 coding DNA: TGTGCCTGGAGTACAGGCCAGGGGGCGGGTGAAGCTTTCTTT. This codes for CAWSTGQGAGEAFF.

This chain links TRBV20-1 with TRBJ1-2; the D is unclear. V lost 6 bases and J 4 bases, leaving 15 bases between the germline ends. The germline CDR1 and CDR2 sequences are DFQATT and SNEGSKA (reference sequence). The CDR3 length is 13 residues. CDR3 DNA: TGCAGTGCCCCAGAAAGCCCCTCCTATGGCTACACCTTC. It translates to CSAPESPSYGYTF.

This clonotype was counted once. The CDR3 DNA sequence: TGTGCCAGCAGCCATGGACAGCTGAACACTGAAGCTTTCTTT. Amino acid sequence: CASSHGQLNTEAFF. The rearrangement uses TRBV9 and TRBJ1-1; tentatively, D is TRBD1 (6 bases). Trimming removed 4 bases at V and 0 bases at J, with 10 bases between. Looked up from germline, CDR1 is SGDLS and CDR2 is YYNGEE. CDR3 length equals 14 residues.

The chain links TRBV9 to TRBJ1-3, with D possibly being TRBD1 (6 bases). CDR1 and CDR2 (germline): SGDLS, YYNGEE. The length of the CDR3 is 15 residues. The V gene lost 4 bases and the J gene lost 0 bases, with 11 bases spanning the gap. This chain's CDR3 is CASSPGVSSGNTIYF. The CDR3 region has the DNA TGTGCCAGCAGCCCAGGGGTCAGCTCTGGAAACACCATATATTTT.

The rearrangement joins TRBV5-4 to TRBJ2-2; no clear D. Trimming took off 10 bases at V and 0 bases at J, with 22 bases between the two ends. Germline V lookup: CDR1 SGHNT, CDR2 YYREEE (reference sequence). The CDR3 sequence is 17 residues long. The CDR3 nucleotides are TGTGCCCTCTCCGGGTGGGCTACGAACGCGAACACCGGGGAGCTGTTTTTT. Protein sequence: CALSGWATNANTGELFF.

This chain uses TRBV7-6 with TRBJ2-1; 8 bases fit TRBD2. With V trimmed by 4 bases and J by 7 bases, 15 bases remained unmatched. Germline V gives CDR1 SGHVS, CDR2 FNYEAQ. The length of the CDR3 is 17 residues. This CDR3 is CASSSRGGGGGRNEQFF. The CDR3 DNA is TGTGCCAGCAGCTCCCGCGGTGGGGGCGGGGGGAGGAATGAGCAGTTCTTC.

This clonotype showed up just once. The chain couples TRBV2 to TRBJ2-5; 11 bases line up with TRBD2. This CDR3 has 15 amino acids. CDR1 is SNHLY and CDR2 is FYNNEI in the germline V gene. The J segment lost 4 bases and the V segment lost 6 bases, leaving 7 bases of the junction unmatched. CDR3 DNA sequence: TGTGCCAGCAGAGGTAGCGGGGGGGCCCTAGAGACCCAGTACTTC. This gives the protein CASRGSGGALETQYF.

This clonotype was found a few times. A junction boundary mismatches the germline segment, possibly from a read error. The chain has TRBV5-1 and TRBJ1-1; TRBD1 agrees at 7 bases. The CDR3 is 14 amino acids. Germline V gene sequence: CDR1 SGHRS, CDR2 YFSETQ. This CDR3 reads CASSPGTANTEAFF. The CDR3 DNA sequence: TGTGCCAGCAGCCCTGGGACAGCGAACACTGAAGCTTTCTTT.

V is TRBV30 and J is TRBJ2-1, with 7 bases fitting TRBD1. The length of the CDR3 is 14 residues. Losses at the gene ends were 3 bases for V and 2 bases for J; bases not matched to a gene: 4. Germline V gives CDR1 GTSNPN, CDR2 SVGIG (reference sequence). The CDR3 nucleotides are TGTGCCTGGAGCTCCAGGGGGACCTACAATGAGCAGTTCTTC. Translation: CAWSSRGTYNEQFF.

The gene calls are TRBV29-1 and TRBJ2-5; 9 bases fit TRBD2. This CDR3 comprises 14 residues. CDR1 is SQVTM, CDR2 ANQGSEA, per germline. Trimming took 4 bases from V and 0 from J; bases not matched to a gene: 3. CDR3: CSVVGLANQETQYF. CDR3 nucleotides: TGCAGCGTTGTGGGACTAGCTAACCAAGAGACCCAGTACTTC.

The gene calls are TRBV20-1 and TRBJ2-1; TRBD1 or TRBD2 may be the D gene (6 bases each). V lost 0 bases and J lost 3, with 12 bases in between. This CDR3 is 15 amino acids long. The V gene's germline CDR1 is DFQATT and CDR2 SNEGSKA (reference sequence). This chain's CDR3 is CSARDLRGVYNEQFF. In DNA, the CDR3 is TGCAGTGCTAGAGATTTAAGGGGGGTCTACAATGAGCAGTTCTTC.

This clonotype occurred once. The chain combines TRBV30 with TRBJ1-6; D is unclear. The ends were cut back, 8 bases at V and 5 bases at J, with 10 bases in the middle. The CDR3 covers 12 residues. Germline V gives CDR1 GTSNPN, CDR2 SVGIG (reference sequence). The CDR3 region has the DNA TGTGCCACCGGGCGGGATAATTCACCCCTCCACTTT. This translates into CATGRDNSPLHF.

V usage is TRBV18 and J usage is TRBJ2-7; no firm D call. This CDR3 contains 15 residues. With 2 bases removed from V and 0 bases from J, the gap between germline ends came to 11 bases. CDR1 and CDR2 from the germline V gene are KGHSH and LQKENI. CDR3 sequence (DNA): TGTGCCAGCTCACCAGGCGCAGCGAGCTCCTACGAGCAGTACTTC. Amino acid sequence: CASSPGAASSYEQYF.

The chain combines TRBV28 with TRBJ2-7; 12 bases line up with TRBD2. Germline lookup yields CDR1 MDHEN and CDR2 SYDVKM. The CDR3 contains 15 residues. J lost 2 bases, V lost 5 bases, and 4 bases had no gene match. Here the CDR3 reads CASSPPSGGAYEQYF. In DNA form, the CDR3 reads TGTGCCAGCAGTCCGCCTAGCGGGGGGGCCTACGAGCAGTACTTC.

V gene TRBV12-5 combines with J gene TRBJ2-1; maybe TRBD1 (7 bases). Trimming cost V 2 bases and J 8 bases, with 10 bases left between them. The CDR3 is 13 residues long. Germline values: CDR1 LGHNT, CDR2 FRNRAP. CDR3 sequence (DNA): TGTGCTAGTGGTTTGTTCAGGGGGGATGAGCAGTTCTTC. Its protein is CASGLFRGDEQFF.

The chain combines TRBV3-1 with TRBJ2-7; D is uncertain. CDR3 length: 15 amino acids. CDR1 is LGHDT, CDR2 YNNKEL, per germline (reference sequence). The V gene lost 2 bases and the J gene lost 2 bases, with 13 bases spanning the gap. The CDR3 region has the DNA TGTGCCAGCAGCCAAATCCTAGTGACCCCCTACGAGCAGTACTTC. It yields the protein CASSQILVTPYEQYF.

This clonotype was counted a few times. The genes are TRBV14 and TRBJ2-7; unclear D gene. The CDR3 is made up of 12 amino acids. The V end lost 2 bases, the J end lost 4 bases, and 6 bases lay between the germline ends. Germline V gives CDR1 SGHDN, CDR2 FVKESK. CDR3 in amino acids: CASSQSGYEQYF. CDR3 DNA: TGTGCCAGCAGCCAATCCGGTTACGAGCAGTACTTC.

This chain joins TRBV19 and TRBJ1-5; D not resolved. V was clipped by 7 bases and J by 0 bases, with 13 bases between them. CDR1 and CDR2 (germline): LNHDA, SQIVND (reference sequence). The CDR3 is 15 amino acids. The CDR3 here is CASIGKGYSNQPQHF. DNA for the CDR3: TGTGCCAGTATTGGAAAGGGATATAGCAATCAGCCCCAGCATTTT. The full variable domain, rest sourced from reference TRBV19 and TRBJ1-5, is DGGITQSPKYLFRKEGQNVTLSCEQNLNHDAMYWYRQDPGQGLRLIYYSQIVNDFQKGDIAEGYSVSREKKESFPLTVTSAQKNPTAFYLCASIGKGYSNQPQHFGDGTRLSIL.

This chain joins TRBV6-5 and TRBJ1-1; D ambiguous. The CDR3 is 13 amino acids. Looked up from germline, CDR1 is MNHEY and CDR2 is SVGAGI. V lost 2 bases to trimming and J lost 5 bases, with 9 bases between them. CDR3 sequence: CASSYRGRTEAFF. The CDR3 bases are TGTGCCAGCAGTTACCGGGGTCGTACTGAAGCTTTCTTT.

The DNA of the CDR3 is TGTGCCAGCAGTTACGAGACAGACACAGATACGCAGTATTTT. It is translated as CASSYETDTDTQYF. V gene TRBV6-6 combines with J gene TRBJ2-3; D possibly corresponds to TRBD1 (5 bases). The length of the CDR3 is 14 residues. Trimming shortened V by 2 bases and J by 2 bases, and 8 bases separated the two germline ends. CDR1 is MNHNY and CDR2 is SVGAGI in the germline V gene (reference sequence).